Listed below are T cell receptor beta chains from one sample, sequenced in a study of CD8 T cells in Susac syndrome. TCRdb re-analysed the immunoSEQ multiplex PCR reads in MiXCR, keeping a single row per CDR3 protein. The table includes about 190,000 distinct CDR3 sequences, around 95% detected once. Input material: CD4+ T cells from PBMCs. Receptors originate from a human donor with Susac syndrome. Each CDR3 is given with its conserved first and last residue. D genes are given only for firm matches. Size is omitted from some rows. Given values are once, few, many or a class for expanded clones.

TRBJ1-2,TRBD1,.,TRBV11-2,TGTGCCAGCAGCTTAGATCGGCAGGGGGCACGGACCTTC,CASSLDRQGARTF
TRBJ2-5,TRBD1,.,TRBV4-2,TGTGCCAGCAGCCAAGATTGGGGACAGAATGGAATTCGGGAGACCCAGTACTTC,CASSQDWGQNGIRETQYF
TRBJ2-5,.,.,TRBV5-6,TGTGCCAGCAGCCCCCCCGGGACACCAGAGACCCAGTACTTC,CASSPPGTPETQYF
TRBJ1-1,.,.,TRBV18,TGTGCCAGCTCCCCCGGCGGGAACACTGAAGCTTTCTTT,CASSPGGNTEAFF
TRBJ2-1,.,once,TRBV20-1,TGCAGTGCTAGGAGGGGCCAGGGCTTATACAATGAGCAGTTCTTC,CSARRGQGLYNEQFF
TRBJ1-1,.,once,TRBV12-3/TRBV12-4,TGTGCCACTATAGCGGCGGGTGAAGCTTTCTTT,CATIAAGEAFF
TRBJ1-5,.,.,TRBV2,TGTGCCAGCAATTGGGACTCCGGCACTCAGCCCCAGCATTTT,CASNWDSGTQPQHF
TRBJ1-1,.,.,TRBV29-1,TGCAGCGTCTTAAGACAGAACACTGAAGCTTTCTTT,CSVLRQNTEAFF
TRBJ1-4,.,.,TRBV7-9,TGTGCCAGCAGCTTAGCGCGTGGGACGGCAAAAGAGGGGCATGAAAAACTGTTTTTT,CASSLARGTAKEGHEKLFF
TRBJ2-7,TRBD2,.,TRBV7-2,TGTGCCAGCAGCTTACTAGCGGGGGAGGCCTACGAGCAGTACTTC,CASSLLAGEAYEQYF
TRBJ1-1,.,.,TRBV27,TGTGCCAGCAGTTTATGGTCCAGTAACACTGAAGCTTTCTTT,CASSLWSSNTEAFF
TRBJ1-1,.,.,TRBV7-9,TGTGCCAGCAGCCCCAGGGACGGGGGCACTGAAGCTTTCTTT,CASSPRDGGTEAFF
TRBJ2-3,.,.,TRBV30,TGTGCCTGGAGTGTACTGTCCAGCGGGGATACGCAGTATTTT,CAWSVLSSGDTQYF
TRBJ2-2,.,once,TRBV20-1,TGCAGTGCCCAACGAACTCGTATCGCGAACACCGGGGAGCTGTTTTTT,CSAQRTRIANTGELFF
TRBJ1-6,.,.,TRBV19,TGTGCCAGTAGTACGGAAAGACCCCCTCGGAATTCACCCCTCCACTTT,CASSTERPPRNSPLHF
TRBJ1-5,.,.,TRBV5-6,TGTGCCAGCAGCCCCGGGGGAGGGGGACTTCAGCCCCAGCATTTT,CASSPGGGGLQPQHF
TRBJ2-5,.,.,TRBV20-1,TGCAGTGCTGGCCTCAGGTGGGGCGAGACCCAGTACTTC,CSAGLRWGETQYF
TRBJ1-5,TRBD1,.,TRBV5-1,TGCGCCAGCAGCTTGTCAGGGGGCAGCCAGCCCCAGCATTTT,CASSLSGGSQPQHF
TRBJ1-1,.,.,TRBV7-9,TGTGCCAGCGGGACTAATGGAGCTTTCTTT,CASGTNGAFF
TRBJ2-3,.,.,TRBV5-6,TGTGCCAGCAGTCTCCAGTTGACAGATACGCAGTATTTT,CASSLQLTDTQYF
TRBJ2-5,.,.,TRBV7-3,TGTGCCAGCAGCTTAACGGGAAATGAAGAGACCCAGTACTTC,CASSLTGNEETQYF
TRBJ2-7,TRBD2,.,TRBV30,TGTGCCTGGAGTCCAATCAGAGGGACTAGCGCCGGCCCGCTCGAGCAGTACTTC,CAWSPIRGTSAGPLEQYF
TRBJ2-4,.,.,TRBV3-1,TGTGCCAGCAGCACCACGATCAGGACATCCAAGAACATTCAGTACTTC,CASSTTIRTSKNIQYF
TRBJ1-3,.,.,TRBV4-2,TGTGCCAGCAGCCAAGATGGGACGGATAACTCTGGAAACACCATATATTTT,CASSQDGTDNSGNTIYF
TRBJ2-1,.,.,TRBV20-1,TGCAGTGCTAGAGATAAGGGGTGGTCCTACAATGAGCAGTTCTTC,CSARDKGWSYNEQFF
TRBJ1-2,TRBD1,.,TRBV29-1,TGCAGCTCGGGGGAGCAACAGGGGGGCTACACCTTC,CSSGEQQGGYTF
TRBJ1-5,.,.,TRBV20-1,TGCAGTGCTAGAGATGTTCAGACAAATCAGCCCCAGCATTTT,CSARDVQTNQPQHF
TRBJ1-5,TRBD1,.,TRBV7-2,TGTGCCAGCAGGCCAGGGGGCGCGAGCAATCAGCCCCAGCATTTT,CASRPGGASNQPQHF
TRBJ1-4,TRBD1,.,TRBV7-2,TGTGCCAGCAGCTTGGACAGGGTTAATGAAAAACTGTTTTTT,CASSLDRVNEKLFF
TRBJ2-3,.,.,TRBV10-3,TGTGCCATCAGTGTGTCAGATACGCAGTATTTT,CAISVSDTQYF
TRBJ1-1,.,.,TRBV6-5,TGTGCCAGCAGTTTCAAGACCCTGAACACTGAAGCTTTCTTT,CASSFKTLNTEAFF
TRBJ1-2,TRBD1,.,TRBV29-1,TGCAGCGTTGTCCAATTGGGACAGCTCTATGGCTACACCTTC,CSVVQLGQLYGYTF
TRBJ2-6,TRBD1,.,TRBV9,TGTGCCAGCAGCGTAGTAGGGGGAGACAGGGGAGATGGGGCCAACGTCCTGACTTTC,CASSVVGGDRGDGANVLTF
TRBJ1-5,.,.,TRBV4-1,TGCGCCAGCAGCCAACTTAGGGTTATCGGCAATCAGCCCCAGCATTTT,CASSQLRVIGNQPQHF
TRBJ1-5,TRBD1,.,TRBV12-3/TRBV12-4,TGTGCCAGCAGCGGACAGGGGAACAGCAATCAGCCCCAGCATTTT,CASSGQGNSNQPQHF
TRBJ1-2,TRBD1,few,TRBV11-3,TGTGCCAGCAGCGCCGGACAGGCGTGCAACTATGGCTACACCTTC,CASSAGQACNYGYTF
TRBJ2-2,.,.,TRBV29-1,TGCAGCGCCAGGGTTGCAGCATCCGGGGAGCTGTTTTTT,CSARVAASGELFF
TRBJ2-7,TRBD1,.,TRBV5-4,TGTGCCAGCAGCCCAGGGACAGGGAACGAGCAGTACTTC,CASSPGTGNEQYF
TRBJ2-4,TRBD2,.,TRBV15,TGTGCCACCAGCAGGGAAAATTTAGCGGGGGGATTAAACATTCAGTACTTC,CATSRENLAGGLNIQYF
TRBJ2-5,TRBD1,.,TRBV19,TGTGCCAGTAGTATCGACAGGGATCTTGAGACCCAGTACTTC,CASSIDRDLETQYF
TRBJ1-2,.,.,TRBV6-6,TGTTCTCACAGCCCGGGTGCCAACTATGGCTACACCTTC,CSHSPGANYGYTF
TRBJ1-2,TRBD1,.,TRBV25-1,TGTGCCAGCAGTGGACAGGGTAACTATGGCTACACCTTC,CASSGQGNYGYTF
TRBJ1-6,.,few,TRBV18,TGTGCCAGCTCACCCGGGAATTCACCCCTCCACTTT,CASSPGNSPLHF
TRBJ2-2,.,.,TRBV19,TGTGCCAGTCGGGCCGGGGAGCTGTTTTTT,CASRAGELFF
TRBJ1-5,.,.,TRBV6-1,TGTGCCAGCAGGGATTACCGGGACTCCAATCAGCCCCAGCATTTT,CASRDYRDSNQPQHF
TRBJ1-2,TRBD1,.,TRBV7-9,TGTGCCAGCAGCCCCGGACAGGGCAGGGGCTACACCTTC,CASSPGQGRGYTF
TRBJ2-7,.,.,TRBV29-1,TGCAGCGCTCGAGGGGGACTTTACGAGCAGTACTTC,CSARGGLYEQYF
TRBJ1-3,.,.,TRBV5-6,TGTGCCAGCAGCCGGACGGCAAACACCATATATTTT,CASSRTANTIYF
TRBJ2-2,.,once,TRBV18,TGTGCCAGCTCACTTTCTAAGGATACCGGGGAGCTGTTTTTT,CASSLSKDTGELFF